This passage covers 10 T cell receptor beta chains from one sample sequenced in a study of Graves' ophthalmopathy and Graves' hyperthyroidism (dated by TCRdb to the late 2010s). These reads were obtained on an Illumina HiSeq 2000. For repertoire sequencing, the TCR beta CDR3 regions were amplified from RNA transcripts. The first round was an RT-PCR using HTBI primers with the Qiagen OneStep RT-PCR kit, and this first round was followed by a second-round multiplex PCR, then size selection and purification. TCRdb ran its own pipeline on the public reads, namely fastp trimming at Q25 and MiXCR clone calling, and kept in-frame beta chains. CDR3 protein sequences are deduplicated, and each keeps its most common genes and DNA. The sample has about 240,000 distinct CDR3 sequences on record, 45% to 55% of them singletons. Clones ranked in the top ten supply more than 45% of the sample. Sequenced: peripheral blood. These receptor sequences come from an adult man with Graves' ophthalmopathy.

The rearrangement links TRBV29-1 to TRBJ2-1; D not resolved. The CDR3 extends over 13 amino acids. Trimming pared 7 bases from V and 10 bases from J, leaving 20 bases between. Germline V lookup: CDR1 SQVTM, CDR2 ANQGSEA. Written as DNA, the CDR3 is TGCAGCGCCCTTGACATGATGCAATTAGAGCAGTTCTTC. This codes for CSALDMMQLEQFF.

The chain has TRBV24-1 and TRBJ2-5; 9 bases line up with TRBD2. Trimming took 10 bases from V and 1 from J; bases not matched to a gene: 9. The germline CDR1 and CDR2 sequences are KGHDR and SFDVKD. This CDR3 is 15 amino acids long. The CDR3 sequence: CATGLMGLAQETQYF. The CDR3, as DNA: TGTGCCACGGGCCTTATGGGACTAGCCCAAGAGACCCAGTACTTC.

This clonotype was detected only a few times. This chain uses TRBV7-8 with TRBJ1-1; 7 positions agree with TRBD1. V lost 4 bases and J lost 8; bases outside the gene matches: 4. Germline loops: CDR1 SGHVS, CDR2 FQNEAQ. This CDR3 is built from 12 residues. The CDR3 coding sequence is TGTGCCAGCAGCTCCGACAGGGCGGAAGCTTTCTTT. This encodes CASSSDRAEAFF.

The V call is TRBV24-1, the J call TRBJ2-5; 9 bases fit TRBD1. This CDR3 spans 15 amino acids. Losses at the gene ends were 4 bases for V and 4 bases for J; bases not matched to a gene: 6. Germline V gene lookup returns CDR1 KGHDR and CDR2 SFDVKD. CDR3 in DNA: TGTGCCACCAGTGAAACCGGGACAGGGCGAGAGACCCAGTACTTC. Translated, it gives CATSETGTGRETQYF.

V and J are TRBV24-1 and TRBJ2-2; 11 bases match TRBD2. Trimming took 9 bases from V and 3 from J; bases not matched to a gene: 2. CDR1 and CDR2 from the germline V gene are KGHDR and SFDVKD. This CDR3 contains 14 residues. The CDR3 here is CATLAGGDTGELFF. Here the CDR3 DNA reads TGTGCCACCCTAGCGGGAGGCGACACCGGGGAGCTGTTTTTT.

Regarding this clonotype: Its ends do not fully match the called genes, so a read error is possible. The chain employs TRBV10-2 and TRBJ2-5, with 12 nucleotides matching TRBD2. Germline V gives CDR1 WSHSY, CDR2 SAAADI. CDR3 length equals 16 residues. The CDR3 protein is CASSQTSGGNQETQYF. CDR3 bases: TGTGCCAGCTCCCAGACTAGCGGGGGCAACCAAGAGACCCAGTACTTC.

The chain couples TRBV15 to TRBJ2-7; tentative D call: TRBD2 (5 bases). The V gene's germline CDR1 is LNHNV and CDR2 YYDKDF (reference sequence). This CDR3 comprises 14 residues. The V gene lost 1 base and the J gene lost 5 bases, with 12 bases spanning the gap. The CDR3 nucleotides are TGTGCCACCAGCAGAGGACTGGACGGGGACGAGCAGTACTTC. Its protein product is CATSRGLDGDEQYF.

This clonotype occurred a few times. One end of the junction fails to match germline, which may point to a read error. In DNA form, the CDR3 reads TGTGCCAGCAGTGAGTCCCCGCAGTATAATTCACCCCTCCACTTT. Its translation is CASSESPQYNSPLHF. The chain carries TRBV10-3 and TRBJ1-6; D not certain. CDR3 length: 15 residues. Germline CDR1 reads ENHRY; CDR2 reads SYGVKD.

The V and J genes are TRBV20-1 and TRBJ2-7; TRBD2 agrees at 10 bases. The V segment lost 3 bases and the J segment 2 bases; nucleotides outside the gene matches: 4. The CDR3 contains 14 residues. CDR1 and CDR2 (germline): DFQATT, SNEGSKA (reference sequence). This CDR3 reads CSARRLAGAYEQYF. CDR3 in DNA: TGCAGTGCTAGGAGGCTAGCGGGGGCCTACGAGCAGTACTTC.

The rearrangement uses TRBV11-2 and TRBJ1-1; D not certain. This CDR3 region has 14 residues. Germline lookup yields CDR1 SGHAT and CDR2 FQNNGV. V lost 6 bases and J lost 1, with 12 bases in between. The CDR3 nucleotides read TGTGCCAGCAGTGACAAAACAAGGAACACTGAAGCTTTCTTT. Protein product: CASSDKTRNTEAFF.